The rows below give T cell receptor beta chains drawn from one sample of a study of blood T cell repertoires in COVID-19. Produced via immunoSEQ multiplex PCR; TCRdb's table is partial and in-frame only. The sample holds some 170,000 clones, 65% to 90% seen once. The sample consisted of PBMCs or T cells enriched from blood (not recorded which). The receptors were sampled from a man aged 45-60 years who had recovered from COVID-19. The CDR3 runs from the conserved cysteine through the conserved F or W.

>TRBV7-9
CASSSYTGFDEQYF
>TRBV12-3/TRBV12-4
CASGRQVDSPLHF
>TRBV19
CASSAGTANNGGYTF
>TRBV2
CANSEARGFMNTEAFF
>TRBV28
CASSFRDRGGNQPQHF
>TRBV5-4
CASSYPGQGSEQYF
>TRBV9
CASSVAGRKQYF
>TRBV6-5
CASSPDRNYGYTF
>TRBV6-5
CASSYAGGRADTQYF
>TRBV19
CASSSGFPGNTIYF
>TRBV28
CASSLRQGARDEQFF
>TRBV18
CASSENLLAKNIQYF
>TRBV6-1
CASSEAQGVAWEKLFF
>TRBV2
CASSEAGLGYNEQFF
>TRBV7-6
CASSSRTVGVGDTHEQYF
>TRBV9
CASSVAGGYNYGYTF
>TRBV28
CASIKGLAGAAEQFF
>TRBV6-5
CASSYETLPGNTEAFF
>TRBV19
CASRPDRAGGGEAFF
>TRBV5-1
CASSSTGTAYEQYF
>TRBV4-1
CASSKGLDPRTGELFF
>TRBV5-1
CASSSDSYFEGNEQFF
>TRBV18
CASSPGQPNYGYTF
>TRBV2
CASRGDRKGETQYF
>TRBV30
CAWSAAEFNEKLFF
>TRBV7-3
CASSPNGGNSYEQYF
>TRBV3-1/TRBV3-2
CASSHQDRGLANEKLFF
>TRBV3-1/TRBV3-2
CASRPGTVNYGYTF
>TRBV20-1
CSASKPGITEAFF
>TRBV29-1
CSVTGTGGSGNTIYF
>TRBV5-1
CASSLIPDQPQHF
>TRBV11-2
CASSPDFGQLYNEQFF
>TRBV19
CATHRGGGHEKLFF
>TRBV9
CASSVAASTDTQYF
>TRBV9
CASSVATRQGYHEQFF